What follows describes a single T cell receptor beta chain. Its antigen is still unknown. This entry comes from a study of cytomegalovirus exposure and HLA in healthy donors. Trimming left V 2 bases short and J 0 bases short, with 14 bases between. The CDR3 contains 17 residues. Germline V CDR1 and CDR2: LNHNV, YYDKDF (reference sequence). General study points: Most TCR sequences proved rare, with some public TCRs found in many donors.

The method was immunoSEQ multiplex PCR; TCRdb's version includes in-frame clones alone and lacks a portion of them. The sample contains around 180,000 clones, about 80% of which appear only once. This clonotype originated in a man younger than 35 in good health and CMV-seropositive. The source material was PBMCs. This chain connects TRBV15 to TRBJ2-1; D possibly corresponds to TRBD1 (5 bases). The CDR3 nucleotides are TGTGCCACCAGCAGACATGGCATAGGGGACTCCTACAATGAGCAGTTCTTC. Amino acids: CATSRHGIGDSYNEQFF.